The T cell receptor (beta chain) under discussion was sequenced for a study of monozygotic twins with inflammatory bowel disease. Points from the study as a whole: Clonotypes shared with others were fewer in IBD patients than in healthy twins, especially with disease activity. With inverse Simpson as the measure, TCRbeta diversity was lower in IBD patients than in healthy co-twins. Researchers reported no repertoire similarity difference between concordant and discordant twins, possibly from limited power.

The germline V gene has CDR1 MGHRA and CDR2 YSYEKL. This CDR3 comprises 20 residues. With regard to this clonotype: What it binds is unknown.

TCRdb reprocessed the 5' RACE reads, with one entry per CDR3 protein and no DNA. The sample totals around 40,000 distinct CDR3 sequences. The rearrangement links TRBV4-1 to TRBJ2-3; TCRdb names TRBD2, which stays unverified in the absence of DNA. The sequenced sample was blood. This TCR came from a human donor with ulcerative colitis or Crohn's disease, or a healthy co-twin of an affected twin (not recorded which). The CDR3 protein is CASSQSKSSGSVGTMYTQYF.